The clone carrying this T cell receptor (beta chain) was seen a few times. At one end, the junction sequence differs from germline, possibly due to a read error. The CDR3 runs 12 residues. The germline CDR1 and CDR2 sequences are MGHRA and YSYEKL. This sample is drawn from a study of blood T cell repertoires in COVID-19. Study-level information: COVID-19 samples collected from the United States, Italy and Spain covered acute and convalescent phases.

Source study methods: Counts of nucleated cells, estimated from reference gene primer amplification, were obtained. TCRdb's copy holds only in-frame clones and misses some; the assay was immunoSEQ multiplex PCR. From that table come the V and J calls and clone size; the DNA was used to work out D and trimming. The sample has some 50,000 clones, about 71% seen once. The genes are TRBV4-1 and TRBJ2-7, with D uncertain. The receptor was derived from a woman between 70 and 85 years old with acute or convalescent COVID-19. The sample taken for sequencing was peripheral blood. The CDR3 loop reads CASSQPLGPVGF. As DNA, the CDR3 is TGCGCCAGCAGCCAACCGCTGGGCCCAGTAGGTTTC.